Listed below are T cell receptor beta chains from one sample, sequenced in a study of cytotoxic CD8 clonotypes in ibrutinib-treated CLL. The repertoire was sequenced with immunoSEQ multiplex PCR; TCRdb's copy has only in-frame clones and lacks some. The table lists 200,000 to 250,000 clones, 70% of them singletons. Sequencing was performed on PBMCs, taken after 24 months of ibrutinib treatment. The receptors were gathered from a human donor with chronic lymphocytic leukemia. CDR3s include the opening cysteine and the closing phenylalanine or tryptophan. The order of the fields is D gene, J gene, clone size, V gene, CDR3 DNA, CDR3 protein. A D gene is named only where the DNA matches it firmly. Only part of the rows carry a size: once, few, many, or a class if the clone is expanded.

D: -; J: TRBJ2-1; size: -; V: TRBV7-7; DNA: TGTGCTAGCAGCGCGGAATCCTACAATGAGCAGTTCTTC; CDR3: CASSAESYNEQFF
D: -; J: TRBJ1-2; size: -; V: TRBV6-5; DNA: TGTGCCAGCAGTTACGGTACTTCCCGCGGCTACACCTTC; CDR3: CASSYGTSRGYTF
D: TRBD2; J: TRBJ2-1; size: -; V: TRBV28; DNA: TGTGCCAGCGGGGGACTAGCGGGATATGAGCAGTTCTTC; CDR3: CASGGLAGYEQFF
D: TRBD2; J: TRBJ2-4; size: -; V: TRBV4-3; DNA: TGCGCCAGCAGCCAAGAGGGACTAGGAGAAAACATTCAGTACTTC; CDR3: CASSQEGLGENIQYF
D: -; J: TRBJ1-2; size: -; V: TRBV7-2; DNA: TGTGCCAGCAGCCCACCGCAAGGCTATGGCTACACCTTC; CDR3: CASSPPQGYGYTF
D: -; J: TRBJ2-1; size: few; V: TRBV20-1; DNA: TGCAGTGCTAGTAGGTCGAATGAGCAGTTCTTC; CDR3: CSASRSNEQFF
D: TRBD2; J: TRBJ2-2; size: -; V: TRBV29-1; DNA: TGCAGCGTTACCAACTCCGGGACTAGCGCGAACACCGGGGAGCTGTTTTTT; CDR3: CSVTNSGTSANTGELFF
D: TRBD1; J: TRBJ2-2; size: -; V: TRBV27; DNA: TGTGCCAGCAGTAGACAGGGCCCCCTAGTAGGTAGGGACACCGGGGAGCTGTTTTTT; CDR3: CASSRQGPLVGRDTGELFF
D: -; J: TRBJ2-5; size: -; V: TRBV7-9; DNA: TGTGCCAGCAGCTTTTGGCAAGATGAAGAGACCCAGTACTTC; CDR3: CASSFWQDEETQYF
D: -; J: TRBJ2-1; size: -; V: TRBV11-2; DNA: TGTGCCAGCAGCCCCCAAGGGCGTCCCTACAATGAGCAGTTCTTC; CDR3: CASSPQGRPYNEQFF